The rows below give T cell receptor beta chains drawn from one sample of a study of beta chain features in type 1 diabetes. Measured with immunoSEQ multiplex PCR; TCRdb has only the in-frame clones, and not every one. Found here are 200,000 to 250,000 clones, roughly 13% of them singletons; the top ten hold 0.015% to 0.02%. Sequenced sample: naive CD4+ T cells from blood. These TCRs come from a man aged 30-40 years with type 1 diabetes. CDR3s include the opening cysteine and the closing phenylalanine or tryptophan. The order of the fields is CDR3 protein, CDR3 DNA, D gene, V gene, clone size, J gene. D genes are given only for firm matches. A row's size may be missing; if present it is once, few, many or a size class.

cdr3_aa: CASSPVTGRNGYTF
cdr3_nt: TGTGCCAGCTCACCCGTGACAGGGCGGAATGGCTACACCTTC
d_call: TRBD1
v_call: TRBV18
clone_size: -
j_call: TRBJ1-2

cdr3_aa: CASSPGNMNTEAFF
cdr3_nt: TGTGCCAGCAGCCCAGGGAACATGAACACTGAAGCTTTCTTT
d_call: -
v_call: TRBV4-2
clone_size: few
j_call: TRBJ1-1

cdr3_aa: CASSLGGTVITPLHF
cdr3_nt: TGTGCCAGCAGCTTAGGCGGGACAGTTATTACACCCCTCCACTTT
d_call: TRBD1
v_call: TRBV7-9
clone_size: few
j_call: TRBJ1-6

cdr3_aa: CASSLAVSAGGQETQYF
cdr3_nt: TGTGCCAGCAGCTTGGCCGTGTCAGCGGGGGGGCAAGAGACCCAGTACTTC
d_call: TRBD2
v_call: TRBV5-4
clone_size: few
j_call: TRBJ2-5

cdr3_aa: CASRHRRETPGETQYF
cdr3_nt: TGCGCCAGCAGACACCGGAGGGAGACCCCTGGGGAGACCCAGTACTTC
d_call: -
v_call: TRBV10-2
clone_size: -
j_call: TRBJ2-5

cdr3_aa: CAWSDRGDYGYTF
cdr3_nt: TGTGCCTGGAGCGACAGGGGCGACTATGGCTACACCTTC
d_call: TRBD1
v_call: TRBV30
clone_size: -
j_call: TRBJ1-2

cdr3_aa: CASRTGLHEQYF
cdr3_nt: TGTGCCAGTAGAACAGGGTTACACGAGCAGTACTTC
d_call: -
v_call: TRBV2
clone_size: few
j_call: TRBJ2-7

cdr3_aa: CASNSDRGRRNTEAFF
cdr3_nt: TGTGCCAGTAATTCCGACAGGGGGCGAAGGAACACTGAAGCTTTCTTT
d_call: TRBD1
v_call: TRBV19
clone_size: few
j_call: TRBJ1-1

cdr3_aa: CASMAGANVLTF
cdr3_nt: TGTGCCAGCATGGCCGGGGCCAACGTCCTGACTTTC
d_call: -
v_call: TRBV25-1
clone_size: -
j_call: TRBJ2-6

cdr3_aa: CASSPRTSGPYEQYF
cdr3_nt: TGTGCCAGCAGCCCACGGACTAGCGGGCCCTACGAGCAGTACTTC
d_call: TRBD2
v_call: TRBV11-2
clone_size: few
j_call: TRBJ2-7

cdr3_aa: CASSRGQPSNQPQHF
cdr3_nt: TGTGCCAGCAGTAGGGGACAGCCGAGCAATCAGCCCCAGCATTTT
d_call: TRBD1
v_call: TRBV6-5
clone_size: -
j_call: TRBJ1-5

cdr3_aa: CASSVVAWTGFPSQQETQYF
cdr3_nt: TGTGCCAGCAGCGTAGTCGCCTGGACAGGGTTTCCCTCCCAACAAGAGACCCAGTACTTC
d_call: TRBD1
v_call: TRBV9
clone_size: -
j_call: TRBJ2-5

cdr3_aa: CASSLGYETSEVQETQYF
cdr3_nt: TGCGCCAGCAGCCTTGGTTATGAGACTAGCGAAGTCCAAGAGACCCAGTACTTC
d_call: TRBD2
v_call: TRBV5-1
clone_size: few
j_call: TRBJ2-5

cdr3_aa: CASSYSEGGYTF
cdr3_nt: TGTGCCAGCAGTTATTCGGAGGGTGGCTACACCTTC
d_call: -
v_call: TRBV6-6
clone_size: -
j_call: TRBJ1-2

cdr3_aa: CASSPGTSASYNEQFF
cdr3_nt: TGTGCCAGCAGCCCCGGGACTAGCGCCTCCTACAATGAGCAGTTCTTC
d_call: TRBD2
v_call: TRBV7-9
clone_size: few
j_call: TRBJ2-1

cdr3_aa: CSVRQNPGGQETQYF
cdr3_nt: TGCAGCGTTCGACAGAACCCGGGGGGGCAAGAGACCCAGTACTTC
d_call: TRBD2
v_call: TRBV29-1
clone_size: -
j_call: TRBJ2-5

cdr3_aa: CAWSPGRIQPQHF
cdr3_nt: TGTGCCTGGAGTCCGGGGAGGATTCAGCCCCAGCATTTT
d_call: -
v_call: TRBV30
clone_size: -
j_call: TRBJ1-5

cdr3_aa: CASSLVKAGNEKLFF
cdr3_nt: TGTGCCAGCAGCTTAGTAAAGGCGGGGAATGAAAAACTGTTTTTT
d_call: -
v_call: TRBV7-2
clone_size: few
j_call: TRBJ1-4

cdr3_aa: CASSFAGGISGSYNEQFF
cdr3_nt: TGCGCCAGCAGCTTTGCGGGGGGGATTAGCGGCTCCTACAATGAGCAGTTCTTC
d_call: TRBD2
v_call: TRBV5-1
clone_size: -
j_call: TRBJ2-1

cdr3_aa: CASSQERAVGQYF
cdr3_nt: TGTGCCAGCAGCCAAGAAAGAGCTGTTGGGCAGTATTTT
d_call: -
v_call: TRBV4-2
clone_size: few
j_call: TRBJ2-3